A single sample gave rise to the 17 T cell receptor beta chains below, sequenced in a study of CD8 T cells in ankylosing spondylitis. Via MiXCR, TCRdb re-called the 5' RACE reads, giving one row per CDR3 protein. The sample records more than 150,000 distinct CDR3 sequences, approximately 18% being singletons. Sequenced: blood, either unsorted or a sorted T cell fraction (not recorded which). Every receptor here comes from a male donor aged 5-29 years with ankylosing spondylitis or in good health (not recorded which).

This clonotype was detected many times. CDR3 in DNA: TGTGCCAGCAGCCTAGGGGGACCGGGACAGATGTTTTTT. This sequence encodes CASSLGGPGQMFF. V is TRBV6-6 and J is TRBJ1-4; 7 positions match TRBD1. CDR3 length: 13 residues. CDR1 and CDR2 (germline): MNHNY, SVGAGI (reference sequence). Trimming removed 6 bases from V and 15 bases from J; junction bases left unmatched: 13.

This clonotype was detected many times. This rearrangement joins TRBV7-2 to TRBJ2-3; TRBD2 matches at 11 bases. CDR3 length: 15 amino acids. Germline CDR1 SGHTA, CDR2 FQGNSA. V gave up 5 bases and J gave up 2 bases; unmatched junction bases: 3. Written as DNA, the CDR3 is TGTGCCAGCAGCCCGGGACTAGCGGTCACAGATACGCAGTATTTT. Amino acids: CASSPGLAVTDTQYF.

This clonotype came up many times. V usage is TRBV28 and J usage is TRBJ1-5; 9 bases agree with TRBD1. Germline values: CDR1 MDHEN, CDR2 SYDVKM. The CDR3 has 15 residues. The trim removed 6 bases at V and 6 bases at J, leaving 9 bases unmatched. CDR3 protein: CASRTKGTGSQPQHF. The CDR3 DNA reads TGTGCCAGCAGGACCAAGGGGACAGGGAGTCAGCCCCAGCATTTT.

The V and J genes are TRBV29-1 and TRBJ2-3, with 13 positions matching TRBD2. The CDR3 length is 17 residues. In germline, CDR1 is SQVTM, CDR2 ANQGSEA. V was pared by 8 bases and J by 0 bases, with 11 bases of the junction left unmatched. CDR3: CSIWGLAGIDSTDTQYF. The DNA for the CDR3 is TGCAGCATTTGGGGACTAGCGGGAATCGACAGCACAGATACGCAGTATTTT.

This clonotype was observed many times. The chain carries TRBV29-1 and TRBJ2-1; 10 bases are shared with TRBD2. CDR1 SQVTM and CDR2 ANQGSEA come from the germline V gene. This CDR3 comprises 16 residues. Unmatched junction bases numbered 17, after V lost 6 bases and J lost 9 bases. The CDR3 protein is CSVVRGGLAATGEQFF. The CDR3 nucleotides are TGCAGCGTCGTCAGGGGCGGACTAGCGGCGACGGGTGAGCAGTTCTTC.

The table lists this clonotype with many counts. The V gene is TRBV5-1, the J gene TRBJ1-6; TRBD1 aligns across 7 bases. The CDR3 runs to 15 residues. V gave up 8 bases and J gave up 13 bases; unmatched junction bases: 18. Germline V gene lookup returns CDR1 SGHRS and CDR2 YFSETQ. The CDR3 reads CASKGQGTEPFPLHF. The CDR3, as DNA: TGCGCCAGTAAGGGGCAGGGGACAGAACCCTTCCCCCTCCACTTT.

The chain couples TRBV7-6 to TRBJ2-1, with 14 bases aligning to TRBD2. This CDR3 has 18 residues. The germline V gene has CDR1 SGHVS and CDR2 FNYEAQ. The ends lost 5 bases at V and 8 bases at J; junction bases unmatched: 14. Here the CDR3 reads CASSTTSGRGIGRHEQFF. DNA of the CDR3: TGTGCCAGCAGCACGACTAGCGGGAGGGGGATAGGACGTCATGAGCAGTTCTTC. Based on the CDR3 plus reference TRBV7-6 and TRBJ2-1, the full variable domain is GAGVSQSPRYKVTKRGQDVALRCDPISGHVSLYWYRQALGQGPEFLTYFNYEAQQDKSGLPNDRFSAERPEGSISTLTIQRTEQRDSAMYRCASSTTSGRGIGRHEQFFGPGTRLTVL.

This clonotype was observed many times. The chain links TRBV20-1 to TRBJ2-1; 7 nucleotides line up with TRBD2. The junction had 7 bases not matched to a gene; V was cut back by 1 base and J by 7 bases. Germline lookup yields CDR1 DFQATT and CDR2 SNEGSKA (reference sequence). This CDR3 contains 14 residues. CDR3 protein: CSARVLQGGNEQFF. CDR3 nucleotide sequence: TGCAGTGCTAGAGTTCTGCAGGGAGGGAATGAGCAGTTCTTC.

Ten or more counts support this clonotype. The genes are TRBV2 and TRBJ2-4; TRBD1 agrees at 10 bases. Germline assignment: CDR1 SNHLY and CDR2 FYNNEI. The CDR3 is 16 amino acids. After removal of 11 bases from V and 6 bases from J, the junction contained 16 bases not matched to a gene. CDR3 bases: TGTGCCTCTCACCCCCCCGGGACAGGGGCGGGAAACATTCAGTACTTC. Its protein product is CASHPPGTGAGNIQYF.

J is TRBJ2-7 and V is TRBV27; weak D call: TRBD2 (5 bases). In germline, CDR1 is MNHEY, CDR2 SMNVEV (reference sequence). This CDR3 comprises 17 residues. V was shortened by 5 bases and J by 5 bases, with 25 bases between the two germline ends. The CDR3 loop is CASSIFAGPAPTNEQYF. As DNA, the CDR3 is TGTGCCAGCAGTATATTCGCGGGTCCGGCTCCTACGAACGAGCAGTACTTC.

This clonotype was seen ten or more times. The chain combines TRBV7-6 with TRBJ1-1, with no clear D. Trimming stripped 5 bases from V and 0 bases from J, with 13 bases between. CDR3 length equals 15 residues. Germline V lookup: CDR1 SGHVS, CDR2 FNYEAQ. Here the CDR3 DNA reads TGTGCCAGCAGCCCTTCGGCGACCCTGAACACTGAAGCTTTCTTT. This translates into CASSPSATLNTEAFF.

This clonotype came up a few times. The CDR3 DNA reads as TGTGCCAGCAGCTTATTTGAATGGCCCGTAGCGGGAGGGAGAGAGGAGACCCAGTACTTC. It encodes CASSLFEWPVAGGREETQYF. The rearrangement links TRBV7-8 to TRBJ2-5; 11 bases align to TRBD2. The CDR3 length is 20 residues. The trim removed 2 bases at V and 5 bases at J, leaving 19 bases unmatched. Germline V gene data show CDR1 as SGHVS and CDR2 as FQNEAQ.

This clonotype was seen many times. The V call is TRBV6-4, the J call TRBJ2-2; TRBD1 matches 9 bases. V lost 6 bases, J lost 0 bases, and 11 bases stayed unmatched. Germline lookup yields CDR1 MRHNA and CDR2 SNTAGT. The CDR3 is 18 residues long. The CDR3 protein is CASSPDVGQGANTGELFF. CDR3 bases: TGTGCCAGCAGCCCTGACGTGGGACAGGGCGCGAACACCGGGGAGCTGTTTTTT.

Details on this clonotype: One base away lies a much larger clone, so this may be a sequencing read error. The genes are TRBV25-1 and TRBJ2-1; TRBD1 or TRBD2 may be the D gene (6 bases each). The CDR3 runs to 13 residues. The V gene's germline CDR1 is MGHDK and CDR2 SYGVNS. CDR3 protein: CAGSESKAGQAFF. In DNA form, the CDR3 reads TGTGCCGGCAGTGAATCTAAGGCGGGACAAGCGTTCTTC.

This clonotype was counted many times. The genes are TRBV7-4 and TRBJ2-1, with D perhaps TRBD1 (6 bases). CDR1 SGHVT and CDR2 SQSDAQ come from the germline V gene. The V gene lost 6 bases and the J gene lost 10 bases, with 22 bases spanning the gap. CDR3 length: 15 amino acids. CDR3 residues: CASSRRNRVFREQFF. The CDR3 coding sequence is TGTGCCAGCAGTCGTCGTAACAGGGTTTTCAGAGAGCAGTTCTTC.

Ten or more counts support this clonotype. The V and J genes are TRBV2 and TRBJ2-1; D is perhaps TRBD2 (5 bases). The CDR3 is 9 residues long. Trimming removed 11 bases from V and 13 bases from J, with 12 bases in between. CDR1 and CDR2 (germline): SNHLY, FYNNEI. CDR3 loop: CAAGGSQFF. The CDR3 region has the DNA TGTGCCGCCGGTGGGAGCCAGTTCTTC. Based on the CDR3 plus reference TRBV2 and TRBJ2-1, the full variable domain is EPEVTQTPSHQVTQMGQEVILRCVPISNHLYFYWYRQILGQKVEFLVSFYNNEISEKSEIFDDQFSVERPDGSNFTLKIRSTKLEDSAMYFCAAGGSQFFGPGTRLTVL.

This clonotype was detected many times. The chain links TRBV20-1 to TRBJ2-7; 8 nucleotides line up with TRBD2. CDR1 and CDR2 (germline): DFQATT, SNEGSKA (reference sequence). The CDR3 has 15 amino acids. V shed 3 bases and J 3 bases; nucleotides not matched to a gene: 10. CDR3 sequence reads: CSASIKRERVYEQYF. As DNA, the CDR3 is TGCAGTGCTAGCATCAAGCGGGAGAGGGTCTACGAGCAGTACTTC.